These T cell receptor beta chains were read from a single sample in a study of blood T cell repertoires in COVID-19. The assay was immunoSEQ multiplex PCR, and TCRdb's table has in-frame clones only and misses some. The table shows roughly 70,000 clones, with around 88% occurring only once. Sample: peripheral blood. Receptors originate from a man older than 75 with COVID-19, enrolled during active disease. Both conserved end residues are part of each CDR3. D genes are given only for firm matches. Clone size appears in some rows only: once, few, many, or a class for an expanded clone.

V	J	D	size	CDR3	DNA
TRBV5-1	TRBJ2-1	TRBD2	-	CASSLSAGGNYNEQFF	TGCGCCAGCAGCTTGTCAGCGGGGGGCAACTACAATGAGCAGTTCTTC
TRBV6-6	TRBJ2-7	-	-	CASKGTRSGSYEQYF	TGTGCCAGCAAGGGTACGCGCTCGGGATCCTACGAGCAGTACTTC
TRBV6-6	TRBJ1-2	-	-	CASSPVGDYGYTF	TGTGCCAGCAGTCCCGTCGGGGACTATGGCTACACCTTC
TRBV2	TRBJ2-7	TRBD1	-	CAARQGRAYEQYF	TGTGCCGCCCGACAGGGACGAGCCTACGAGCAGTACTTC
TRBV9	TRBJ1-3	TRBD1	-	CASSLRQGDGNTIYF	TGTGCCAGCAGCCTCAGACAGGGTGACGGAAACACCATATATTTT
TRBV6-1	TRBJ1-5	-	-	CASSESPGNPQPQHF	TGTGCCAGCAGTGAATCTCCGGGGAATCCTCAGCCCCAGCATTTT
TRBV11-3	TRBJ2-1	-	once	CASSSDGPFGYNEQFF	TGTGCCAGCAGCTCCGATGGGCCTTTCGGCTACAATGAGCAGTTCTTC
TRBV7-2	TRBJ1-2	-	-	CASSSSGSYGYTF	TGTGCCAGCAGCTCGTCGGGGTCTTATGGCTACACCTTC
TRBV5-1	TRBJ1-1	TRBD1	-	CASSLTGAGAFF	TGCGCCAGCAGCTTGACAGGGGCAGGAGCTTTCTTT
TRBV19	TRBJ1-2	-	-	CASSTLQILPNYGYTF	TGTGCCAGTAGTACCCTACAGATATTACCTAACTATGGCTACACCTTC
TRBV5-6	TRBJ1-4	-	once	CASSLVLEELFF	TGTGCCAGCAGCTTGGTTCTCGAGGAACTGTTTTTT
TRBV19	TRBJ1-1	-	-	CASARTSSNTEAFF	TGTGCCAGCGCAAGGACATCATCAAACACTGAAGCTTTCTTT
TRBV9	TRBJ1-1	TRBD1	-	CASSVLGQGTEAFF	TGTGCCAGCAGCGTCCTGGGACAGGGTACTGAAGCTTTCTTT
TRBV6-6	TRBJ2-7	TRBD1	-	CASTSGTGVYEQYF	TGTGCCAGCACCTCCGGGACAGGGGTCTACGAGCAGTACTTC
TRBV25-1	TRBJ1-1	-	-	CASSDTGLGYTEAFF	TGTGCCAGCAGTGATACAGGTTTGGGGTACACTGAAGCTTTCTTT
TRBV6-5	TRBJ1-2	TRBD1	-	CASRLDRNYGYTF	TGTGCCAGCAGATTGGACAGGAACTATGGCTACACCTTC